These 12 T cell receptor beta chains came from one sample sequenced in a study of blood T cells in healthy people across ages. A second PCR, run for about 7 to 11 cycles, used a sample-barcoded 5' primer plus a J-beta primer mix. TCRdb analysed the 5' RACE reads with MiXCR anew, one entry per CDR3 protein. The table records roughly 1,500,000 distinct CDR3 sequences, about 43% of them present only once. Sequenced sample: blood. All receptors come from a woman under 30 in good health.

The rearrangement links TRBV29-1 to TRBJ1-1; no reliable D call. The V end was cut by 0 bases, the J end by 1 base, with 9 bases between. This CDR3 is built from 14 residues. Germline V gene sequence: CDR1 SQVTM, CDR2 ANQGSEA. The CDR3 sequence is CSVEDLEKNTEAFF. Here the CDR3 DNA reads TGCAGCGTTGAAGATCTTGAAAAGAACACTGAAGCTTTCTTT.

This chain joins TRBV2 and TRBJ1-6; the D is unclear. The germline V gene has CDR1 SNHLY and CDR2 FYNNEI. The CDR3 is 15 residues long. Between the trimmed V and J ends, which lost 4 bases and 3 bases, there was a span of 10 bases. The CDR3 DNA reads as TGTGCCAGCAGTGCTACGTCCAGCTATAATTCACCCCTCCACTTT. Translation gives CASSATSSYNSPLHF. Using reference TRBV2 and TRBJ1-6 for the parts outside the CDR3, the full variable domain is EPEVTQTPSHQVTQMGQEVILRCVPISNHLYFYWYRQILGQKVEFLVSFYNNEISEKSEIFDDQFSVERPDGSNFTLKIRSTKLEDSAMYFCASSATSSYNSPLHFGNGTRLTVT.

In the case of this clonotype: Germline is not matched at one junction end, which may reflect a read error. The J gene is TRBJ1-6, the V gene TRBV12-3 or TRBV12-4; 7 nucleotides align to TRBD1. This CDR3 has 16 amino acids. CDR3 in DNA: TGTGCCAGCAGAGAAGGGGGCAGCTCCTATAATTCACCCCCCCACTTT. It yields the protein CASREGGSSYNSPPHF.

V is TRBV25-1 and J is TRBJ1-2, with D uncertain. Deletions cut 3 bases from V and 2 bases from J, with 13 bases between. The CDR3 is 15 residues long. Germline values: CDR1 MGHDK, CDR2 SYGVNS. CDR3 sequence (DNA): TGTGCCAGCAGTGACTCTCAAGACGGGAACTATGGCTACACCTTC. Protein sequence: CASSDSQDGNYGYTF.

The gene calls are TRBV15 and TRBJ2-5; D is uncertain. The germline V and J ends were trimmed by 8 bases and 11 bases, with 15 bases remaining between them. The CDR3 spans 11 residues. Germline V gives CDR1 LNHNV, CDR2 YYDKDF (reference sequence). The CDR3 coding sequence is TGTGCCACCGGAAAGAACAATGAGCAGTACTTC. Amino acid sequence: CATGKNNEQYF.

The chain combines TRBV7-9 with TRBJ2-1, with 8 nucleotides matching TRBD1. Per germline, CDR1 SEHNR and CDR2 FQNEAQ (reference sequence). This CDR3 comprises 13 residues. The junction had 6 bases not matched to a gene; V was cut back by 2 bases and J by 12 bases. CDR3 sequence reads: CASSLLDRAGQFF. The CDR3 nucleotides are TGTGCCAGCAGCTTACTGGACAGGGCTGGGCAGTTCTTC. Together with reference TRBV7-9 and TRBJ2-1, the CDR3 gives the full variable domain: DTGVSQNPRHKITKRGQNVTFRCDPISEHNRLYWYRQTLGQGPEFLTYFQNEAQLEKSRLLSDRFSAERPKGSFSTLEIQRTEQGDSAMYLCASSLLDRAGQFFGPGTRLTVL.

This clonotype was counted at least ten times. The chain recombines TRBV6-1 with TRBJ1-5; unclear D gene. V was cut by 5 bases and J by 6 bases, with 8 bases left in between. The CDR3 covers 12 residues. CDR1 and CDR2 from the germline V gene are MNHNS and SASEGT. CDR3 DNA sequence: TGTGCCAGCAGTTCCCAAGGTCAGCCCCAGCATTTT. Translated, it gives CASSSQGQPQHF.

V and J are TRBV29-1 and TRBJ2-1; TRBD1 aligns across 10 bases. V shed 6 bases and J 10 bases; nucleotides not matched to a gene: 12. Germline lookup yields CDR1 SQVTM and CDR2 ANQGSEA. The CDR3 consists of 14 residues. Here the CDR3 reads CSVVPGTGDYEQFF. CDR3 bases: TGCAGCGTGGTCCCCGGGACAGGGGACTACGAGCAGTTCTTC.

Comments on this clonotype: Just one base apart from a much larger clone, this may be a read error. The chain recombines TRBV14 with TRBJ2-4; 8 bases match TRBD1. CDR3 length: 13 amino acids. Germline V lookup: CDR1 SGHDN, CDR2 FVKESK. Trimming cost V 4 bases and J 13 bases; bases outside gene matches: 9. CDR3 nucleotide sequence: TGTGCCAGCAGCCGACAGGGGACTTCGGAGCAGTACTTC. It is translated as CASSRQGTSEQYF.

This clonotype was found a few times. This chain connects TRBV27 to TRBJ1-6; no definite D call. Germline V gene data show CDR1 as MNHEY and CDR2 as SMNVEV (reference sequence). V was trimmed by 6 bases and J by 2 bases, leaving 5 bases between them. CDR3 length: 13 residues. The DNA for the CDR3 is TGTGCCAGCAGCCGGACCTATAATTCACCCCTCCACTTT. As protein: CASSRTYNSPLHF.

This clonotype has only a few counts. The chain couples TRBV3-1 to TRBJ1-5, with 9 bases aligning to TRBD1. V lost 5 bases and J lost 4; bases outside the gene matches: 3. Germline V gene data show CDR1 as LGHDT and CDR2 as YNNKEL (reference sequence). The length of the CDR3 is 14 residues. The CDR3 here is CASSRTGENQPQHF. CDR3 sequence (DNA): TGTGCCAGCAGCAGGACAGGGGAAAATCAGCCCCAGCATTTT.

The chain employs TRBV6-5 and TRBJ2-3; TRBD2 is a possible D gene (7 bases). This CDR3 has 15 residues. Germline V gene lookup returns CDR1 MNHEY and CDR2 SVGAGI. With 2 bases removed from V and 6 bases from J, the gap between germline ends came to 15 bases. The CDR3 DNA sequence: TGTGCCAGCAGTTACGGGGCGGGGGCGAGGGATACGCAGTATTTT. The encoded protein is CASSYGAGARDTQYF.